This TCR beta chain was sequenced during a study of cytomegalovirus exposure and HLA in healthy donors. Study outcomes and limitations: The study recorded 164 TCR beta chains that were cytomegalovirus-associated.

On this clone itself: Its antigen is currently unknown.

The PCR had 60 Vbeta and 13 Jbeta primers. Authors' analysis steps: A later analysis counted 80 million or so unique TCR beta chains, some 11 million shared. Method: immunoSEQ multiplex PCR; TCRdb's copy keeps in-frame clones and lacks some. Clone size and the V and J calls come from that table; the DNA yielded D and trimming. The sample records around 120,000 clones, about 74% being singletons. This clonotype was sampled from a woman in her 40s in good health and CMV-seropositive. Sample: PBMCs.

CDR3 nucleotide sequence: TGCGCCAGCAGCACTCAACCGGGAAAGCAGTTCTTC. Its translation: CASSTQPGKQFF. The chain uses TRBV4-1 and TRBJ2-1; TRBD2 might be the D (5 bases). CDR3 length: 12 amino acids. Germline V gene lookup returns CDR1 MGHRA and CDR2 YSYEKL. V was cut by 5 bases and J by 11 bases, with 13 bases left in between.